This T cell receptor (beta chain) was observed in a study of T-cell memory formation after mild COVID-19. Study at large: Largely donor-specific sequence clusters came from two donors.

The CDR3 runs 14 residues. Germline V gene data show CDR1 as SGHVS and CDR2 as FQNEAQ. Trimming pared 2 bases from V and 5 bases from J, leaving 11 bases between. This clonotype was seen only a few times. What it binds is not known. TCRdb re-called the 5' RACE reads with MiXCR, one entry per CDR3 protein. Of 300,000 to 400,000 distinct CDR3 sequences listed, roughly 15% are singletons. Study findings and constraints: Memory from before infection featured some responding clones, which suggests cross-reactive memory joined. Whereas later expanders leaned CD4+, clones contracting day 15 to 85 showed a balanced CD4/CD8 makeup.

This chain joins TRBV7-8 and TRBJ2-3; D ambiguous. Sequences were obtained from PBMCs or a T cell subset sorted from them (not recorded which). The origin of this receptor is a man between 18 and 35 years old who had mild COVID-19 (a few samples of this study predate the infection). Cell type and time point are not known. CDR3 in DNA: TGTGCCAGCAGCTTACAGGTCGGCGAAGATACGCAGTATTTT. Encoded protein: CASSLQVGEDTQYF.